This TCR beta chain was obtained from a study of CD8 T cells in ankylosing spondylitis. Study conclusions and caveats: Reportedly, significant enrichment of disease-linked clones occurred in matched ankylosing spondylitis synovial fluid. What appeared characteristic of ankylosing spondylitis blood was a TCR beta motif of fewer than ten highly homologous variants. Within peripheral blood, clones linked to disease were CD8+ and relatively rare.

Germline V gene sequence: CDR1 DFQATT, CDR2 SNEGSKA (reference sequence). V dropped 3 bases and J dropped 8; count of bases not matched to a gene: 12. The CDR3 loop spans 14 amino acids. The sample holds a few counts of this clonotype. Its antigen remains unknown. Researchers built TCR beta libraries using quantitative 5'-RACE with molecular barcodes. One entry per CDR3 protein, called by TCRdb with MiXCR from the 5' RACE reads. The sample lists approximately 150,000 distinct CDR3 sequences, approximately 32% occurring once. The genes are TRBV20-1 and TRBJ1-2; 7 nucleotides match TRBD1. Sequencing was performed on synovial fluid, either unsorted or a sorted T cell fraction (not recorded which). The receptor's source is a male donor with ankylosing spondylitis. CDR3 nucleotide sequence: TGCAGTGCTAGCAGGGACAGCCACGAGAGGGGCTACACCTTC. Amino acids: CSASRDSHERGYTF.